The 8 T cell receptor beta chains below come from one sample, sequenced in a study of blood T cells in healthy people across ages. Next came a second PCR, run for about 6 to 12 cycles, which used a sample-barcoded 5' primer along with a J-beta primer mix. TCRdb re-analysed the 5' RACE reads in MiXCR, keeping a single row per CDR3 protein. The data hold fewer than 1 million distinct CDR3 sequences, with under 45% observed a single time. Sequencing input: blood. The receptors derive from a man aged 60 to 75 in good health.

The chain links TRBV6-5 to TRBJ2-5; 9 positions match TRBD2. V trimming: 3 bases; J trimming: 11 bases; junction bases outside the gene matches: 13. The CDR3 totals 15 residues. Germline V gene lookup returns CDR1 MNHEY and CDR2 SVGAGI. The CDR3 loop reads CASSYRAGGHNEQYF. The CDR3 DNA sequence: TGTGCCAGCAGTTATCGAGCGGGGGGTCACAATGAGCAGTACTTC.

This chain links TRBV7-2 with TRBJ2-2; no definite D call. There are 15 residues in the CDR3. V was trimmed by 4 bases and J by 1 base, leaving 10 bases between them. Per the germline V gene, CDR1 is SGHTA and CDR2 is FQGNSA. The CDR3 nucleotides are TGTGCCAGCAGCTACCCCTCCGGGAACACCGGGGAGCTGTTTTTT. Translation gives CASSYPSGNTGELFF.

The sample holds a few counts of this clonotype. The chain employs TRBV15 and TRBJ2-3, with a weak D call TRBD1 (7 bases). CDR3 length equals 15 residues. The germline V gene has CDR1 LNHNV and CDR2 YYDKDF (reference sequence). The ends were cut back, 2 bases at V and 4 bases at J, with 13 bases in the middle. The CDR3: CATSRTRGAADTQYF. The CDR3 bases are TGTGCCACCAGCAGAACCAGGGGGGCGGCAGATACGCAGTATTTT.

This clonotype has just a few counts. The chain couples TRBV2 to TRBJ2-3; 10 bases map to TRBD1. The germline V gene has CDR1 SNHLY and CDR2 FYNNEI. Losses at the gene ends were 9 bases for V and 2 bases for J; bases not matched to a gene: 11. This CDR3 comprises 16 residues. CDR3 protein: CARKRGQGVFTDTQYF. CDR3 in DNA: TGTGCCAGGAAGAGAGGACAGGGGGTTTTCACAGATACGCAGTATTTT.

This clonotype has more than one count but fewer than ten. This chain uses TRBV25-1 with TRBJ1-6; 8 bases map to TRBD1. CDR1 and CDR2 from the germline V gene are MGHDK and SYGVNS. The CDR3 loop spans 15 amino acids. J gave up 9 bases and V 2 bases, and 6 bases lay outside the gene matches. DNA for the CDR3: TGTGCCAGCAGTGAAAGGGGACAGGTGATTTCACCCCTCCACTTT. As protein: CASSERGQVISPLHF.

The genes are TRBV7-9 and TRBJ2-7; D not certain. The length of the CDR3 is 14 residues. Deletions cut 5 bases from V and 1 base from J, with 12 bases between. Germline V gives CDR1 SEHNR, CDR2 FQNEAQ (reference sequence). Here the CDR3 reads CASSPRDYSYEQYF. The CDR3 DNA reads TGTGCCAGCAGCCCTAGGGATTATTCCTACGAGCAGTACTTC.

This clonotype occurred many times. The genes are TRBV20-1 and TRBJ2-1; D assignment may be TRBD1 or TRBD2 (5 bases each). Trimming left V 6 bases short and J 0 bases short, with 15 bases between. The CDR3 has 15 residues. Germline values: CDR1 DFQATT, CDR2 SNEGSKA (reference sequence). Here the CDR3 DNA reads TGCAGTGCCCACCCCGGGACCGGCTCCTACAATGAGCAGTTCTTC. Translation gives CSAHPGTGSYNEQFF.

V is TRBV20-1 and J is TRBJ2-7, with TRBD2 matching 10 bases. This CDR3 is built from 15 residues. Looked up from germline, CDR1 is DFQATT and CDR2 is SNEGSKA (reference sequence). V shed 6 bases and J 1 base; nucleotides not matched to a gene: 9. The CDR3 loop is CSASGLAGESYEQYF. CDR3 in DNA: TGCAGTGCCTCAGGTCTAGCGGGAGAATCCTACGAGCAGTACTTC.